This T cell receptor (beta chain) was retrieved from a study of radiotherapy plus CTLA-4 blockade in lung cancer. The CDR3 contains 15 residues. Per germline, CDR1 SNHLY and CDR2 FYNNEI. Sequencing was performed with immunoSEQ multiplex PCR; in TCRdb, only in-frame clones are kept and a portion is missing. Of tens of thousands of clones in the sample, 60% to 85% were seen once. As regards this clone: At one of its ends the junction is not consistent with the germline gene, which may arise from a read error.

V is TRBV2 and J is TRBJ2-5; D possibly corresponds to TRBD2 (6 bases). The J call is in doubt because the DNA end fits TRBJ2-7 better. This material consisted of peripheral blood, taken from a patient treated with radiotherapy plus ipilimumab. This TCR came from a human donor with non-small cell lung cancer who had a partial response to radiotherapy plus ipilimumab. Some clones in this sample may be carry-over from other donors' samples. CDR3 nucleotides: TGTGCCAGTAGTGGAGGTCCGGGAGTGGTCTACGAGCAGTACTTC. Its translation: CASSGGPGVVYEQYF.